This T cell receptor (beta chain) originates from a study of T cell responses to AZD1222 COVID-19 vaccine. Trimming shortened V by 5 bases and J by 5 bases, and 9 bases separated the two germline ends. The germline gives CDR1 SQVTM, CDR2 ANQGSEA. The CDR3 loop spans 12 amino acids. Clones were read by immunoSEQ multiplex PCR, and TCRdb kept only the in-frame ones, dropping some. The sample gives around 110,000 clones, approximately 84% of which show up once; approximately 9.4% is in the top ten. The chain combines TRBV29-1 with TRBJ1-4, with a tentative D call TRBD1 (5 bases). The TCR was taken from an adult in good health. The source material was peripheral blood, sampled on day 0 of AZD1222 vaccination. CDR3 protein: CSVRRDNEKLFF. The CDR3 DNA reads TGCAGCGTTCGCAGGGACAATGAAAAACTGTTTTTT.